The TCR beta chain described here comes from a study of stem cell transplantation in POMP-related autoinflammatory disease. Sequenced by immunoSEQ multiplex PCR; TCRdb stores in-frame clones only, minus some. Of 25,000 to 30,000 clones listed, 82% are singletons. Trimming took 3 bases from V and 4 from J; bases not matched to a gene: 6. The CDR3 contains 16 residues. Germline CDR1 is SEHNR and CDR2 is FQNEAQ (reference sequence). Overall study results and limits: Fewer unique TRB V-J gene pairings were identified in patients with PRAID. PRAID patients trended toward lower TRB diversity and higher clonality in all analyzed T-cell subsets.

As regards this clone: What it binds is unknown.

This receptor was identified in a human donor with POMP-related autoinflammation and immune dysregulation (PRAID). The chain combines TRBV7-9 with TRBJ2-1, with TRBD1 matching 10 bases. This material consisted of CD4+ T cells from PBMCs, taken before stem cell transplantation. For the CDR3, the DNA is TGTGCCAGCAGCTTCCGACAGGGGGCCACATACAATGAGCAGTTCTTC. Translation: CASSFRQGATYNEQFF.